Presented here are 13 T cell receptor beta chains from one specimen sequenced in a study of molecular identifiers for immune sequencing clone quantification. TCRdb analysed the PCR reads with MiXCR anew, one entry per CDR3 protein. The table lists thousands of distinct CDR3 sequences, roughly 14% of them singletons, with around 1.5% in the top ten. The sample comprised naive CD8+ T cells from blood, with Jurkat cell RNA spiked in. Described subset: FACS-sorted CD8+CD4-CCR7+CD45RA+ naive T cells. These receptors came from a human donor in good health. Some libraries in this study had Jurkat cell RNA spiked in.

In the case of this clonotype: The CDR3 end shows no conserved phenylalanine or tryptophan, and so a read error is likely. The V and J genes are TRBV4-3 and TRBJ2-3; D might be TRBD1 (5 bases). This CDR3 has 17 residues. CDR1 and CDR2 from the germline V gene are LGHNA and YSLEER. V was pared by 5 bases and J by 4 bases, with 22 bases between. The CDR3 protein is CASSEDRGSRVADTQYL. The CDR3 DNA follows: TGCGCCAGCAGCGAGGATAGGGGTAGCAGGGTGGCAGATACGCAGTATCTT.

As regards this clonotype: A read error may be the cause here, since a much bigger clone is one base away. The rearrangement joins TRBV5-3 to TRBJ2-1; no reliable D call. TRBV5-3 is sorted into the ORF group, with uncertain function. V was clipped by 8 bases and J by 5 bases, with 23 bases between them. This CDR3 is 16 amino acids long. The CDR3 protein is CASSTEVEIPDNEQFF. The DNA for the CDR3 is TGTGCCAGCAGCACAGAGGTAGAGATTCCGGACAATGAGCAGTTCTTC.

This clonotype is medium-sized in the sample. V and J are TRBV15 and TRBJ2-4, with unresolved D. Trimming removed 5 bases from V and 0 bases from J, with 8 bases in between. Germline V lookup: CDR1 LNHNV, CDR2 YYDKDF (reference sequence). There are 14 residues in the CDR3. The CDR3 spells CATSPTIAKNIQYF. CDR3 nucleotide sequence: TGTGCCACCAGCCCTACAATAGCCAAAAACATTCAGTACTTC.

About this clonotype itself: This may come from a read error, since a much larger clone is one base off. This sequence joins TRBV7-9 and TRBJ2-2, with a weak D call TRBD2 (5 bases). Per the germline V gene, CDR1 is SEHNR and CDR2 is FQNEAQ (reference sequence). This CDR3 is built from 13 residues. CDR3 loop: CASSSVLSGELLF. CDR3 in DNA: TGTGCCAGCAGCTCCGTACTGTCCGGGGAGCTGCTTTTT.

This clonotype is medium-sized (0.01 to 0.1%) in the sample. V is TRBV5-6 and J is TRBJ1-2; 7 nucleotides line up with TRBD1. Germline CDR1 SGHDT, CDR2 YYEEEE. This CDR3 is 16 amino acids long. Losses at the gene ends were 4 bases for V and 0 bases for J; bases not matched to a gene: 9. CDR3 nucleotides: TGTGCCAGCAGCACAGAGCGGGACAGCCCTAACTATGGCTACACCTTC. Amino acid sequence: CASSTERDSPNYGYTF.

In this sample, this clonotype is medium-sized. The V gene is TRBV5-1, the J gene TRBJ2-5; D might be TRBD2 (5 bases). Germline assignment: CDR1 SGHRS and CDR2 YFSETQ. The V gene lost 0 bases and the J gene lost 5 bases, with 14 bases spanning the gap. The CDR3 contains 15 residues. As DNA, the CDR3 is TGCGCCAGCAGCTTGGCCGTTCGGGATCGGGAGACCCAGTACTTC. It specifies CASSLAVRDRETQYF.

This CDR3 is CASSPAEGCESQPQHF. CDR3 DNA sequence: TGTGCCAGCTCACCCGCTGAAGGGTGCGAATCTCAGCCCCAGCATTTT. This sequence joins TRBV18 and TRBJ1-5; D unresolved. Germline V lookup: CDR1 KGHSH, CDR2 LQKENI. Deletions cut 3 bases from V and 6 bases from J, with 18 bases between. This CDR3 region has 16 residues.

This clonotype appeared many times. CDR3 protein: CASNLLRNQPQHF. In nucleotides, the CDR3 is TGTGCCAGCAACTTACTTCGGAATCAGCCCCAGCATTTT. The chain couples TRBV6-2 or TRBV6-3 to TRBJ1-5; D call uncertain. The CDR3 runs 13 residues. The germline V gene encodes CDR1 MNHEY and CDR2 SVGEGT. Deletions cut 7 bases from V and 4 bases from J, with 11 bases between.

With regard to this clonotype: As the CDR3 is not closed by the conserved phenylalanine or tryptophan, this likely results from a read error. V and J are TRBV28 and TRBJ2-5; 15 bases agree with TRBD2. With V trimmed by 6 bases and J by 2 bases, 4 bases remained unmatched. The CDR3 runs 16 residues. CDR1 and CDR2 from the germline V gene are MDHEN and SYDVKM. The CDR3 protein is CASSPGLAGGQETQYS. Written as DNA, the CDR3 is TGTGCCAGCAGCCCTGGACTAGCGGGAGGGCAAGAGACCCAGTACTCC.

This clonotype appeared many times. The rearrangement joins TRBV4-3 to TRBJ2-3, with 10 bases identical to TRBD1. Germline V gives CDR1 LGHNA, CDR2 YSLEER. J lost 4 bases, V lost 3 bases, and 7 bases had no gene match. The CDR3 sequence is 16 residues long. The CDR3 sequence is CASSQGLGQGADTQYF. In nucleotides, the CDR3 is TGCGCCAGCAGCCAGGGACTTGGACAGGGGGCAGATACGCAGTATTTT.

A note on this clonotype: One end of the junction varies from germline; a read error may be responsible. J is TRBJ1-6 and V is TRBV6-5; D is ambiguous. The germline V gene has CDR1 MNHEY and CDR2 SVGAGI. The CDR3 is 17 residues long. The CDR3 loop reads CASSPSGREDYNPPLHF. The CDR3 DNA is TGTGCCAGCAGTCCCTCTGGACGGGAGGATTATAATCCACCCCTCCACTTT.

This clonotype is classed as medium-sized. CDR3 DNA: TGTGCCAGCAGCCAAATTCCTACCGGGGAGCTGTTTTTT. Encoded protein: CASSQIPTGELFF. The chain links TRBV3-1 to TRBJ2-2; D ambiguous. CDR3 length: 13 residues. Per germline, CDR1 LGHDT and CDR2 YNNKEL (reference sequence). V was clipped by 2 bases and J by 5 bases, with 6 bases between them.

Judged by abundance, this clonotype is medium-sized. The V gene is TRBV6-5, the J gene TRBJ2-3; tentative D call: TRBD1 (6 bases). Trimming stripped 4 bases from V and 5 bases from J, with 10 bases between. The CDR3 is made up of 13 amino acids. Germline CDR1 is MNHEY and CDR2 is SVGAGI. CDR3 sequence: CASSSGTLDTQYF. The CDR3 DNA is TGTGCCAGCAGTTCCGGGACATTAGATACGCAGTATTTT.